These T cell receptor beta chains were read from a single sample in a study of T cells after yellow fever vaccination. TCRdb reprocessed the 5' RACE reads via MiXCR and lists one record per CDR3 protein. The table lists a few hundred thousand distinct CDR3 sequences, approximately 12% of them singletons. Sequencing was performed on CD4+ T cells sorted from PBMCs, taken 45 days after the yellow fever booster vaccination. These receptor sequences come from a young man who received the YFV17D yellow fever vaccine. Both conserved end residues are part of each CDR3. D genes are given only for firm matches. Not all rows give a size; the values are once, few, many and, for expanded clones, a class.

13	.	TRBJ2-7	TRBV27	.	TGCACCAGCAGTTTAGGCGCCGGTCGCGAGCAGTACTTC	CTSSLGAGREQYF
18	few	TRBJ2-3	TRBV7-2	TRBD1	TGTGCCAGCAGCTTAGCGGTTTTTACAGGGGTCGGAACAGATACGCAGTATTTT	CASSLAVFTGVGTDTQYF
17	few	TRBJ2-6	TRBV19	.	TGTGCCAGCCATAAGGACAGACCTTTAGCTGGGGCCAACGTCCTGACTTTC	CASHKDRPLAGANVLTF
12	many	TRBJ2-7	TRBV29-1	.	TGCAGCGTTGCGCCAGGAGCTCACGAGCAGTACTTC	CSVAPGAHEQYF
15	.	TRBJ2-5	TRBV5-4	TRBD2	TGTGCCAGCAGCTTGGGCCTAGCGGGAGATGAGACCCAGTACTTC	CASSLGLAGDETQYF
18	few	TRBJ1-5	TRBV5-5	.	TGTGCCAGCAGCTTTCTACAGGGTGGATTCATGAACAGTCAGCCCCAGCATTTT	CASSFLQGGFMNSQPQHF
17	.	TRBJ2-6	TRBV10-3	TRBD1	TGTGCCACCTCCGGGACAGGGGGCGCTTATGGGGCCAACGTCCTGACTTTC	CATSGTGGAYGANVLTF
15	.	TRBJ2-2	TRBV6-2/TRBV6-3	TRBD2	TGTGCCAGCAGTCTAGCGGGATTTAACACCGGGGAGCTGTTTTTT	CASSLAGFNTGELFF
16	.	TRBJ2-5	TRBV7-2	.	TGTGCCAGCAGCCCACGCCCGGGTCGCGGCCAAGAGACCCAGTACTTC	CASSPRPGRGQETQYF
13	few	TRBJ2-2	TRBV29-1	.	TGCAGCGTGCGACTAGGAGGGACCGGGGAGCTGTTTTTT	CSVRLGGTGELFF
13	.	TRBJ2-1	TRBV29-1	.	TGCAGTGTCAGTAGCGGTTTGGTGAATGAGCAGTTCTTC	CSVSSGLVNEQFF
15	few	TRBJ1-6	TRBV9	.	TGTGCCAGCAGCGTAGAGACGCGGCGGGATTCACCCCTCCACTTT	CASSVETRRDSPLHF
15	.	TRBJ1-1	TRBV18	.	TGTGCCAGCTCACCACCAGGCGGCGAAGGGCCTGAAGCTTTCTTT	CASSPPGGEGPEAFF
14	few	TRBJ2-3	TRBV29-1	TRBD1	TGCAGCTCTTCCCGGGACAGGGGGACAGATACGCAGTATTTT	CSSSRDRGTDTQYF
12	.	TRBJ2-4	TRBV28	.	TGTGCCACCGGGGACTTTCAGAACATTCAGTACTTC	CATGDFQNIQYF
15	.	TRBJ2-7	TRBV28	.	TGTGCCAGCAGGCCCCCCCAGGGGAATTCCTACGAGCAGTACTTC	CASRPPQGNSYEQYF
19	.	TRBJ2-7	TRBV11-2	TRBD2	TGTGCCAGCAGCTTAGACCCCCGACTAGCGGGCGGTGCGAGCGGCGAGCAGTACTTC	CASSLDPRLAGGASGEQYF
14	.	TRBJ1-1	TRBV20-1	.	TGCAGTGCTAGAGCGGGTGGGGTGAACACTGAAGCTTTCTTT	CSARAGGVNTEAFF
14	few	TRBJ2-2	TRBV5-1	.	TGCGCCAGCAGCTTGAGGACTGACACCGGGGAGCTGTTTTTT	CASSLRTDTGELFF
17	.	TRBJ2-7	TRBV11-2	TRBD2	TGTGCCAGCAGCCCTAGGTTTAGCGGGAGTACGTCGTACGAGCAGTACTTC	CASSPRFSGSTSYEQYF
13	.	TRBJ2-7	TRBV11-3	TRBD2	TGTGCCAGCAGCTTTGCAGGGAGGGACGAGCAGTACTTC	CASSFAGRDEQYF
14	few	TRBJ2-5	TRBV5-1	TRBD1	TGCGCCAGCAGCTTCGGGACAGGGTGGCAGACCCAGTACTTC	CASSFGTGWQTQYF
12	many	TRBJ2-1	TRBV7-2	.	TGTGCCAGCAGTTTAGCGGTGGGTGAGCAGTTCTTC	CASSLAVGEQFF
15	few	TRBJ2-5	TRBV20-1	TRBD1	TGCAGTGCGGAAAGGACAGGTAGAGGGATGGAGACCCAGTACTTC	CSAERTGRGMETQYF
15	.	TRBJ2-2	TRBV7-2	.	TGTGCCAGCAGCCCCGGGGGCGGGAGCACCGGGGAGCTGTTTTTT	CASSPGGGSTGELFF
15	.	TRBJ2-7	TRBV9	TRBD1	TGTGCCAGCAGCCCTATCGGGACAGGGTGGAACGAGCAGTACTTC	CASSPIGTGWNEQYF
12	few	TRBJ2-3	TRBV12-3/TRBV12-4	TRBD2	TGTGCCAGCAGCTTAGCGGGAGGGCCTACGTATTTT	CASSLAGGPTYF
14	.	TRBJ2-3	TRBV29-1	TRBD2	TGCAGCGTTCAGACGGCGGGAGTTGTGGATACGCAGTATTTT	CSVQTAGVVDTQYF
16	few	TRBJ1-4	TRBV7-2	.	TGTGCCAGCAGCCAGGGTGGGGGTTGGACTAATGAAAAACTGTTTTTT	CASSQGGGWTNEKLFF
16	.	TRBJ2-7	TRBV5-1	TRBD1	TGCGCCAGCAGCTTGGTATCCGGACAGGGGAGGAACGAGCAGTACTTC	CASSLVSGQGRNEQYF
16	few	TRBJ2-3	TRBV20-1	.	TGCAGTGCTAGTAAGATGGGGACCCCGAGTACAGATACGCAGTATTTT	CSASKMGTPSTDTQYF
20	.	TRBJ2-3	TRBV30	.	TGTGCCTGGAGTGGATACTTCAGGGACCGCGGAGATGTCTCGACAGATACGCAGTATTTT	CAWSGYFRDRGDVSTDTQYF
15	few	TRBJ2-5	TRBV6-2/TRBV6-3	TRBD2	TGTGCCAGCAGCCCGTCCGGGACTAGCGGGGAGACCCAGTACTTC	CASSPSGTSGETQYF
13	few	TRBJ2-1	TRBV5-1	.	TGCGCCAGCAGCTTGTTGGTGGGCGGTGAGCAGTTCTTC	CASSLLVGGEQFF
12	.	TRBJ2-5	TRBV2	.	TGTGCCAGCAGCACGACCGAAGAGACCCAGTACTTC	CASSTTEETQYF
12	few	TRBJ1-1	TRBV7-2	.	TGTGCCAGCAGCTTCCCGACAGTTGAAGCTTTCTTT	CASSFPTVEAFF
14	once	TRBJ2-2	TRBV10-2	.	TGCGGCGCCATGTTGGCAGGGGACACCGGGGAGCTGTTTTTT	CGAMLAGDTGELFF
12	.	TRBJ2-7	TRBV3-1	.	TGTGCCAGCAGCCGTCTCAGCGGCGAGCAGTACTTC	CASSRLSGEQYF
17	.	TRBJ2-1	TRBV25-1	TRBD2	TGTGCCAGCAGTGAATTGGCCGGCGGGAGCTCCTACAATGAGCAGTTCTTC	CASSELAGGSSYNEQFF
13	many	TRBJ2-7	TRBV5-1	TRBD1	TGCGCCAGCTCCGGGACAGGGGGCCACGAGCAGTACTTC	CASSGTGGHEQYF
15	.	TRBJ2-5	TRBV20-1	TRBD2	TGCAGTGCTAGGGGTCCTAGCGGGGCACAAGAGACCCAGTACTTC	CSARGPSGAQETQYF
15	.	TRBJ2-3	TRBV19	TRBD2	TGTGCCAGTAGGATGTCTAGCGGGATGACAGATACGCAGTATTTT	CASRMSSGMTDTQYF
12	few	TRBJ2-7	TRBV7-9	.	TGTGCCAGCAGCTTCTTAGCGAACGAGCAGTACTTC	CASSFLANEQYF
14	.	TRBJ2-3	TRBV7-9	TRBD2	TGTGCCAGCAGCCCAGCGGGAAGCACAGATACGCAGTATTTT	CASSPAGSTDTQYF
11	.	TRBJ1-1	TRBV12-3/TRBV12-4	.	TGTGCCAGCAAACGAGGCACTGAAGCTTTCTTT	CASKRGTEAFF
15	.	TRBJ2-1	TRBV7-2	TRBD2	TGTGCCAGCAGCCTAGCGGGATTAAAGTACAATGAGCAGTTCTTC	CASSLAGLKYNEQFF
15	.	TRBJ2-7	TRBV7-2	.	TGTGCCAGCAGCTTAGAAATTCGGCCCACCTACGAGCAGTACTTC	CASSLEIRPTYEQYF
15	.	TRBJ1-2	TRBV12-3/TRBV12-4	TRBD1	TGTGCCAGCAGTACTCGACAGGGGTCAAACTATGGCTACACCTTC	CASSTRQGSNYGYTF
14	.	TRBJ2-7	TRBV5-1	.	TGCGCCAGCAGCTTGGCTCCACCTCACGGCGAGCAGTACTTC	CASSLAPPHGEQYF
16	.	TRBJ2-2	TRBV12-3/TRBV12-4	TRBD2	TGTGCCAGCAGTCGTCTCGCAGCGGGGCGCACCGGGGAGCTGTTTTTT	CASSRLAAGRTGELFF
15	.	TRBJ2-7	TRBV20-1	TRBD2	TGCAGTGCTACCCCTGGCGGGAGTGGCTCCTACGAGCAGTACTTC	CSATPGGSGSYEQYF
16	few	TRBJ1-4	TRBV9	.	TGTGCCAGCAGCGTATCAGGGCAGAGCTCAAGTGAAAAACTGTTTTTT	CASSVSGQSSSEKLFF
13	.	TRBJ2-3	TRBV7-2	.	TGTGCCAGCAGCTTCGACGACAGCCCCTCGCAGTATTTT	CASSFDDSPSQYF
16	many	TRBJ2-1	TRBV29-1	TRBD2	TGCAGCGTTGACTCGAGAACTAGCGGCAAATACAATGAGCAGTTCTTC	CSVDSRTSGKYNEQFF